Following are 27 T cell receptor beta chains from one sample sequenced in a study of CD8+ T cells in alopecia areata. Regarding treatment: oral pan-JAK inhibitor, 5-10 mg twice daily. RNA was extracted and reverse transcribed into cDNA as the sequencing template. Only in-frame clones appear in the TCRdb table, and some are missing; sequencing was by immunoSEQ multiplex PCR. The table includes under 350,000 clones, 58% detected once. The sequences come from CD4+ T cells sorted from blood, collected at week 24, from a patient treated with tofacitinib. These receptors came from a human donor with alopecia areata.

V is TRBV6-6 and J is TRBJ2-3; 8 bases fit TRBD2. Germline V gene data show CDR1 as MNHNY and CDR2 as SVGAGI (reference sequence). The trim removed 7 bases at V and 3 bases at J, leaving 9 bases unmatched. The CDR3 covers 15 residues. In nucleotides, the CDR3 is TGTGCCAGCACGGGAGCGGGGGCCGGTACAGATACGCAGTATTTT. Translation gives CASTGAGAGTDTQYF.

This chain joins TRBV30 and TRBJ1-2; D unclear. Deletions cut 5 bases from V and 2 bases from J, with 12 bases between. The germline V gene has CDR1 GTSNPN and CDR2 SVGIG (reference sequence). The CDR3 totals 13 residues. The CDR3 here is CAWGRALNYGYTF. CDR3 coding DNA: TGTGCCTGGGGCCGCGCACTAAACTATGGCTACACCTTC.

Here the CDR3 DNA reads TGTGCCAGCAGCACCGGACTAGCGGTGGCAGATACGCAGTATTTT. This encodes CASSTGLAVADTQYF. The chain combines TRBV5-6 with TRBJ2-3, with TRBD2 identical over 10 bases. This CDR3 region has 15 residues. Trimming removed 4 bases from V and 4 bases from J; junction bases left unmatched: 6. CDR1 and CDR2 (germline): SGHDT, YYEEEE. Full variable domain (missing parts from reference TRBV5-6 and TRBJ2-3): DAGVTQSPTHLIKTRGQQVTLRCSPKSGHDTVSWYQQALGQGPQFIFQYYEEEERQRGNFPDRFSGHQFPNYSSELNVNALLLGDSALYLCASSTGLAVADTQYFGPGTRLTVL.

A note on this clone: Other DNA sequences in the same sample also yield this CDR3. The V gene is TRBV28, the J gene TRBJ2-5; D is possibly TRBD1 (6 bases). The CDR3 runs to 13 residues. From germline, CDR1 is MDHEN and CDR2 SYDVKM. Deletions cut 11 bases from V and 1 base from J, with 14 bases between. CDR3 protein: CASSEGVQETQYF. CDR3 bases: TGTGCCTCCTCAGAGGGGGTCCAAGAGACCCAGTACTTC.

The CDR3 region is CASSFGVETQYF. The DNA for the CDR3 is TGTGCCAGCAGCTTCGGGGTGGAGACCCAGTACTTC. This rearrangement joins TRBV11-2 to TRBJ2-5; D might be TRBD2 (5 bases). The CDR3 is 12 amino acids. V lost 3 bases and J 5 bases, leaving 7 bases between the germline ends. CDR1 and CDR2 from the germline V gene are SGHAT and FQNNGV.

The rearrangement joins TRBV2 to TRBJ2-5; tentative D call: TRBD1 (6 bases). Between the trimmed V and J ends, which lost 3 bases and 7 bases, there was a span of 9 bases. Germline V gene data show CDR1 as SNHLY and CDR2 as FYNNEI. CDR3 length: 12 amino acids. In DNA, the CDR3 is TGTGCCAGCAGTGAGGGGGCGGCGACCCAGTACTTC. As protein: CASSEGAATQYF.

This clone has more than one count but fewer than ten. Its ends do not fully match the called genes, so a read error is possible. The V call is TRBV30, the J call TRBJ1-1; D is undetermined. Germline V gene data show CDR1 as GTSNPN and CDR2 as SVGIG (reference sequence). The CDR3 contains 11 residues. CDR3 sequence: CAWSVRGIRTF. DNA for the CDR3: TGTGCCTGGAGTGTACGGGGAATTCGCACTTTT.

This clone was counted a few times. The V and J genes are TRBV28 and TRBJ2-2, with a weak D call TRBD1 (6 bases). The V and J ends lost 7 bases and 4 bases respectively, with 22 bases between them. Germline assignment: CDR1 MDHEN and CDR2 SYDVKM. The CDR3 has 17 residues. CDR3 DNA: TGTGCCAGCAAGGTAACAGGGTGGACCTCCGGCACCGGGGAGCTGTTTTTT. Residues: CASKVTGWTSGTGELFF.

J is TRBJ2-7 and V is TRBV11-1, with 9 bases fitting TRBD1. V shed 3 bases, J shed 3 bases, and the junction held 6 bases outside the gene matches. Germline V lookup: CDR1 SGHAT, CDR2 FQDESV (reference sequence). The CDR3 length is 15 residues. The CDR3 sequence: CASSFGQGRGYEQYF. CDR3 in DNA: TGTGCCAGCAGCTTTGGACAGGGGCGAGGCTACGAGCAGTACTTC.

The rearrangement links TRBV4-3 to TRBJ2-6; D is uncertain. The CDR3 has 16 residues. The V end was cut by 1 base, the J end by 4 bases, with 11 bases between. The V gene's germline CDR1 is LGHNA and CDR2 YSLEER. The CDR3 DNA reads TGCGCCAGCAGCCAAGTGGGCCTTGGGGGGGCCAACGTCCTGACTTTC. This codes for CASSQVGLGGANVLTF.

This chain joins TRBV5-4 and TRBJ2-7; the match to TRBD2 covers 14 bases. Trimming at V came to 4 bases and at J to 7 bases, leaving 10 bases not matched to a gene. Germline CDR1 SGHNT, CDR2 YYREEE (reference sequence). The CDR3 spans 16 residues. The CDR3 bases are TGTGCCAGCAGCCGAGGGACTAGCGGGGGTCGGTGGGAGCAGTACTTC. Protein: CASSRGTSGGRWEQYF.

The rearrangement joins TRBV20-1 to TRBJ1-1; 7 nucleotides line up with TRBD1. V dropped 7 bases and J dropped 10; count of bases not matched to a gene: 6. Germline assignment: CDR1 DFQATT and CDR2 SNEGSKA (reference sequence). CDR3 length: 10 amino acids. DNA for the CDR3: TGCAGTGGCGACAGGGTGGGAGCTTTCTTT. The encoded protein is CSGDRVGAFF.

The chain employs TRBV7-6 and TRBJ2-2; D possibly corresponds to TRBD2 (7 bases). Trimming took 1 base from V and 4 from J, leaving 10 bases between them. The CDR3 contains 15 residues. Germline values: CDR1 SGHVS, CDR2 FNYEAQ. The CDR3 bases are TGTGCCAGCAGCTTAGACAGGGAGGGCACCGGGGAGCTGTTTTTT. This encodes CASSLDREGTGELFF.

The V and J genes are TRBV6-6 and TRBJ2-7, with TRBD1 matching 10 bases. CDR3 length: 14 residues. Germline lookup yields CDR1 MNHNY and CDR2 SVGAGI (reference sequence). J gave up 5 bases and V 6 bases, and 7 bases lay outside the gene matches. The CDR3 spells CASRGSTGGHEQYF. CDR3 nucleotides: TGTGCCAGCAGGGGTTCGACAGGGGGCCACGAGCAGTACTTC.

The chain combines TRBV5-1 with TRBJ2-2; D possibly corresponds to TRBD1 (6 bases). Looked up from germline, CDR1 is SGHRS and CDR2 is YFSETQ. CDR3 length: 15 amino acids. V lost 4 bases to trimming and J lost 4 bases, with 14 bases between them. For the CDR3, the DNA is TGCGCCAGCAGCCTACAGGGAGTGGGCACCGGGGAGCTGTTTTTT. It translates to CASSLQGVGTGELFF.

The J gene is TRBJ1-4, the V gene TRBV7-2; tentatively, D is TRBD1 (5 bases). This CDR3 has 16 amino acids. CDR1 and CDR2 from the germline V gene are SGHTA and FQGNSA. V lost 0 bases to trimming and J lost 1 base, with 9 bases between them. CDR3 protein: CASSLASGLTNEKLFF. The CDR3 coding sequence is TGTGCCAGCAGCTTAGCCTCAGGGTTAACTAATGAAAAACTGTTTTTT.

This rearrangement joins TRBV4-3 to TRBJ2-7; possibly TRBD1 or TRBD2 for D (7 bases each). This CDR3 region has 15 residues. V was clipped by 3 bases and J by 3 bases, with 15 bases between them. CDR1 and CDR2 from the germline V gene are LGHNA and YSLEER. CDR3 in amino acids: CASSQQGGAGYEQYF. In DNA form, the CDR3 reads TGCGCCAGCAGCCAGCAGGGGGGGGCAGGCTACGAGCAGTACTTC.

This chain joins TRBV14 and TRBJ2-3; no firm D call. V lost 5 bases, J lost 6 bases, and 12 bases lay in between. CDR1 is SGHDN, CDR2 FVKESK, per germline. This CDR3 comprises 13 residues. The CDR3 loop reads CASSLNMGDTQYF. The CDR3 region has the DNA TGTGCCAGCAGCTTGAACATGGGGGATACGCAGTATTTT.

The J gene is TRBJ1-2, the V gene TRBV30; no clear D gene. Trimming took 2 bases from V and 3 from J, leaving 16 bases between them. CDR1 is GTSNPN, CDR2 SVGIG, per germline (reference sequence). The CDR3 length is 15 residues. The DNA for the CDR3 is TGTGCCTGGAGTCCCCGGTTACGCCCGCACTATGGCTACACCTTC. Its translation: CAWSPRLRPHYGYTF.

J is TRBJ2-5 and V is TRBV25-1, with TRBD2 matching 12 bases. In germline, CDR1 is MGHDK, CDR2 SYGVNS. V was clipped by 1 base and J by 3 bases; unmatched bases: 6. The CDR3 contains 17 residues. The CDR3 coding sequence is TGTGCCAGCAGTGAATTCGGGACTAGCGGGTCCAAAGAGACCCAGTACTTC. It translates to CASSEFGTSGSKETQYF.

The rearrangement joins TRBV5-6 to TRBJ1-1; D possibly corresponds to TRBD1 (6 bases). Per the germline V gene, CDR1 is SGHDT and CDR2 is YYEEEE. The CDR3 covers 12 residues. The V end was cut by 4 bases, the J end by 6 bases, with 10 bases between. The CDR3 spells CASSAQGPEAFF. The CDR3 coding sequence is TGTGCCAGCAGCGCACAGGGACCTGAAGCTTTCTTT.

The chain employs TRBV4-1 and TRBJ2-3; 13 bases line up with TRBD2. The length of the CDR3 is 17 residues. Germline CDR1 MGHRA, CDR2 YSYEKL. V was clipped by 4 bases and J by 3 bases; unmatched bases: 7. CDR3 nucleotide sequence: TGCGCCAGCAGCCTAACTAGCGGGGGGGCTGGGACAGATACGCAGTATTTT. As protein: CASSLTSGGAGTDTQYF.

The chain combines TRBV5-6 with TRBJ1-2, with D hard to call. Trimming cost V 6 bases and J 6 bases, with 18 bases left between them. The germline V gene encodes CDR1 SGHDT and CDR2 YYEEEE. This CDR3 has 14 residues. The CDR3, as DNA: TGTGCCAGCACCACCCCCAGCCGAGGGAATGGCTACACCTTC. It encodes CASTTPSRGNGYTF.

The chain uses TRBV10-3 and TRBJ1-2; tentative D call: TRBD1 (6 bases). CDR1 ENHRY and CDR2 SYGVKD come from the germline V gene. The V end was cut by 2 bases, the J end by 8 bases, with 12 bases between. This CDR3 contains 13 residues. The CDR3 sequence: CAISEAQGRGYTF. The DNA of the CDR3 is TGTGCCATCAGTGAGGCACAGGGTCGGGGCTACACCTTC.

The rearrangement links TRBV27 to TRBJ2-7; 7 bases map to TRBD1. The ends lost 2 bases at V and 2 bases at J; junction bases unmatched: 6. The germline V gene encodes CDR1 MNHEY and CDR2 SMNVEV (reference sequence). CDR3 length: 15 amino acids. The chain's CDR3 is CASSLVGQGAYEQYF. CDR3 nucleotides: TGTGCCAGCAGTTTAGTAGGGCAGGGGGCCTACGAGCAGTACTTC.

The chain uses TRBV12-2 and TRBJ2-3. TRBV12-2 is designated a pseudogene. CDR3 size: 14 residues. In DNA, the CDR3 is TGTGCAAGTCGCTCTAGACAAGGCACAGATACGCAGTATTTT. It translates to CASRSRQGTDTQYF.

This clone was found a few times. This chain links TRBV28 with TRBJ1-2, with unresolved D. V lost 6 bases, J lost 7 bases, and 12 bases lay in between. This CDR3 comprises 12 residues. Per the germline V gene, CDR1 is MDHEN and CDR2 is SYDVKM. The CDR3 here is CASSALWAGYTF. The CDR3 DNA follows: TGTGCCAGCAGCGCTTTATGGGCTGGCTACACCTTC.